This TCR beta chain originates from a study of naive and memory T cell subsets. CMV status came from CD4+ T cell IFNgamma after overnight CMV lysate stimulation of fresh PBMCs. Four subsets defined by CD45RA and CD27 were sorted after CD3, CD4, CD8 and live/dead staining. Study-wide results and limits: Diversity fell and Gini index rose from naive through CM, EM, EMRA.

In this sample, this clonotype turned up a few times. Its specificity is unknown. The CDR3 sequence is 14 residues long. Germline V gene data show CDR1 as DFQATT and CDR2 as SNEGSKA (reference sequence). Trimming took off 6 bases at V and 7 bases at J, with 19 bases between the two ends. An equimolar mix of two oligonucleotides served as the beta constant-region primer for TRBC1 and TRBC2. A 12-nucleotide UMI and the SP2 primer were added to the cDNA 3' end by oligonucleotide ligation. A single record per CDR3 protein comes from TCRdb applying MiXCR to the UMI-ligation and nested PCR reads. The sample records approximately 89,000 distinct CDR3 sequences, 7% being singletons.

This chain links TRBV20-1 with TRBJ2-1; no clear D gene. This receptor was taken from a human donor in good health. The sequenced material came from central memory CD4+ T cells from blood. The CDR3 DNA follows: TGCAGTGCCCCCAACGTTCAGAACCTAAATGAGCAGTTCTTC. It codes for CSAPNVQNLNEQFF.